The 27 T cell receptor beta chains given below trace back to one sample, sequenced in a study of T cells in tuberculosis (dated by TCRdb to the late 2010s). The receptor library was made with the immunoSEQ multiplex PCR assay. TCRdb obtained this table from immuneACCESS and retained in-frame rearrangements with V and J assigned. These tables miss some clones; where compared with another copy, unresolved V genes account for less than half of the shortfall, and the remainder is unexplained. The sample table lists around 40,000 clones, around 94% of them with a count of one. The biggest ten clones account for 4% to 5.5% of the sample. The sample's time point, from its label and the paper: new active TB diagnosis, blood taken before or within 7 days of starting treatment. This specimen was PBMCs, taken at tuberculosis diagnosis. These receptors all stem from an adult with tuberculosis.

This clone was seen a single time. V usage is TRBV28 and J usage is TRBJ1-6; perhaps TRBD1 as D (5 bases). V was pared by 4 bases and J by 8 bases, with 18 bases between. Germline CDR1 reads MDHEN; CDR2 reads SYDVKM. This CDR3 is 16 amino acids long. The CDR3 coding sequence is TGTGCCAGCAGTTCTATGGGGCAACTAAGTTATTCACCCCTCCACTTT. Translated, it gives CASSSMGQLSYSPLHF.

The chain has TRBV4-1 and TRBJ2-6; D is unresolved. V was trimmed by 2 bases and J by 3 bases, leaving 5 bases between them. This CDR3 is 14 amino acids long. CDR1 is MGHRA, CDR2 YSYEKL, per germline. Written as DNA, the CDR3 is TGCGCCAGCAGCCAACCCAATGGGGCCAACGTCCTGACTTTC. As protein: CASSQPNGANVLTF.

The CDR3 nucleotides read TGTGCCAGTAGCCTGACAGGGAACACTGAAGCTTTCTTT. It specifies CASSLTGNTEAFF. The J gene is TRBJ1-1, the V gene TRBV19, with D possibly TRBD1 on 6 matching bases. This CDR3 contains 13 residues. CDR1 and CDR2 (germline): LNHDA, SQIVND (reference sequence). V was shortened by 6 bases and J by 1 base, with 9 bases between the two germline ends.

This chain uses TRBV19 with TRBJ2-1, with TRBD1 identical over 8 bases. V lost 5 bases to trimming and J lost 6 bases; unmatched junction nucleotides: 9. Per the germline V gene, CDR1 is LNHDA and CDR2 is SQIVND (reference sequence). This CDR3 is built from 15 residues. The CDR3: CASSSGGATGNEQFF. The CDR3 DNA sequence: TGTGCCAGTAGTTCAGGGGGCGCGACCGGCAATGAGCAGTTCTTC.

The genes are TRBV2 and TRBJ2-3; D is perhaps TRBD2 (5 bases). The CDR3 spans 14 residues. Deletions cut 6 bases from V and 2 bases from J, with 12 bases between. CDR1 is SNHLY and CDR2 is FYNNEI in the germline V gene. This chain's CDR3 is CASSIAKYTDTQYF. CDR3 nucleotide sequence: TGTGCCAGCAGCATAGCGAAATACACAGATACGCAGTATTTT.

This chain links TRBV13 with TRBJ2-1; TRBD2 matches 8 bases. The CDR3 consists of 21 residues. The J segment lost 4 bases and the V segment lost 2 bases, leaving 22 bases of the junction unmatched. CDR1 is PRHDT, CDR2 FYEKMQ, per germline (reference sequence). CDR3 nucleotide sequence: TGTGCCAGCAGCTTACGGTATGGGCGAGCGGGGGCCCCAACGGAGTACAATGAGCAGTTCTTC. This gives the protein CASSLRYGRAGAPTEYNEQFF.

CDR3 DNA sequence: TGTGCCAGTAGATCGACAGGGTTGGTAAACACTGAAGCTTTCTTT. This encodes CASRSTGLVNTEAFF. The V gene is TRBV19, the J gene TRBJ1-1; 7 bases are shared with TRBD1. The CDR3 length is 15 residues. Germline trimming cut 6 bases from V and 2 bases from J; bases unmatched to any gene: 9. The V gene's germline CDR1 is LNHDA and CDR2 SQIVND (reference sequence).

The gene calls are TRBV12-5 and TRBJ1-5; a weak D match, TRBD1 (6 bases). This CDR3 is 15 amino acids long. The germline V and J ends were trimmed by 7 bases and 0 bases, with 13 bases remaining between them. Looked up from germline, CDR1 is LGHNT and CDR2 is FRNRAP. In nucleotides, the CDR3 is TGTGCTAGTGCTCGGGACACCCATAGCAATCAGCCCCAGCATTTT. It encodes CASARDTHSNQPQHF.

The gene calls are TRBV6-5 and TRBJ2-3; no firm D call. This CDR3 is built from 14 residues. CDR1 is MNHEY, CDR2 SVGAGI, per germline. The V end was cut by 4 bases, the J end by 2 bases, with 10 bases between. CDR3 coding DNA: TGTGCCAGCAGTTGGGCCCAAAACACAGATACGCAGTATTTT. This codes for CASSWAQNTDTQYF.

The chain recombines TRBV5-1 with TRBJ2-3, with 16 bases identical to TRBD2. Trimming cost V 4 bases and J 6 bases; bases outside gene matches: 8. Germline V gene lookup returns CDR1 SGHRS and CDR2 YFSETQ. The CDR3 loop spans 17 amino acids. The CDR3 DNA is TGCGCCAGCAGCGCCGGGACTAGCGGGGGGGTGCCCGATACGCAGTATTTT. This codes for CASSAGTSGGVPDTQYF.

The CDR3 coding sequence is TGCGCCAGCAGCTTGGCGAACAGGGGAGATACGCAGTATTTT. This encodes CASSLANRGDTQYF. This sequence joins TRBV5-1 and TRBJ2-3, with 7 bases that match TRBD1. The J segment lost 5 bases and the V segment lost 0 bases, leaving 3 bases of the junction unmatched. Germline V gives CDR1 SGHRS, CDR2 YFSETQ. CDR3 length: 14 amino acids.

V gene TRBV5-8 combines with J gene TRBJ1-1, with a possible D match to TRBD1 (6 bases). The ends were cut back, 0 bases at V and 11 bases at J, with 23 bases in the middle. CDR1 is SGHTS and CDR2 is YDEGEE in the germline V gene. The CDR3 extends over 16 amino acids. CDR3 nucleotides: TGTGCCAGCAGCTTGGAGTTCTGGGACACAACAAGGATGGCTTTCTTT. It encodes CASSLEFWDTTRMAFF.

The rearrangement uses TRBV29-1 and TRBJ1-1; unclear D gene. The CDR3 extends over 12 amino acids. V lost 0 bases to trimming and J lost 6 bases, with 8 bases between them. The germline CDR1 and CDR2 sequences are SQVTM and ANQGSEA. The CDR3 DNA follows: TGCAGCGTTGAAGACGGGTTCTCTGAAGCTTTCTTT. Its translation is CSVEDGFSEAFF.

This sequence joins TRBV7-2 and TRBJ1-2; TRBD1 matches at 8 bases. The junction had 5 bases not matched to a gene; V was cut back by 2 bases and J by 0 bases. Germline V lookup: CDR1 SGHTA, CDR2 FQGNSA. The CDR3 is 16 residues long. This CDR3 is CASSLRTGTTNYGYTF. The CDR3 DNA follows: TGTGCCAGCAGCTTAAGGACAGGGACGACTAACTATGGCTACACCTTC.

This chain connects TRBV7-8 to TRBJ2-7; weak D call: TRBD1 (6 bases). The CDR3 is 15 residues long. The V end was cut by 4 bases, the J end by 2 bases, with 15 bases between. Germline V CDR1 and CDR2: SGHVS, FQNEAQ. The CDR3 here is CASSSRWGPTYEQYF. The CDR3 DNA reads as TGTGCCAGCAGCTCCCGGTGGGGGCCAACCTACGAGCAGTACTTC.

The V and J genes are TRBV6-5 and TRBJ1-2; possible D gene TRBD1, 5 bases. Trimming shortened V by 7 bases and J by 8 bases, and 23 bases separated the two germline ends. Germline V lookup: CDR1 MNHEY, CDR2 SVGAGI. This CDR3 region has 15 residues. Written as DNA, the CDR3 is TGTGCCAGCACAACGGGAGTGGGGGGAGCAGGGGGCTACACCTTC. It is translated as CASTTGVGGAGGYTF.

The chain uses TRBV5-1 and TRBJ1-1, with TRBD1 as a possible D gene (5 bases). The V gene lost 3 bases and the J gene lost 3 bases, with 21 bases spanning the gap. Germline V lookup: CDR1 SGHRS, CDR2 YFSETQ. This CDR3 is 17 amino acids long. The CDR3 coding sequence is TGCGCCAGCAGCTCGACAGATGGGTATGAAACGGACACTGAAGCTTTCTTT. Its translation is CASSSTDGYETDTEAFF.

The CDR3 DNA sequence: TGTGCCAGCAGCTTAGTTCCGTATCAGCCCCAGCATTTT. Translated: CASSLVPYQPQHF. The chain couples TRBV11-1 to TRBJ1-5; D is undetermined. Germline V lookup: CDR1 SGHAT, CDR2 FQDESV (reference sequence). Trimming took off 1 base at V and 5 bases at J, with 6 bases between the two ends. This CDR3 region has 13 residues. The variable domain in full, with the rest retrieved from reference TRBV11-1 and TRBJ1-5, is EAEVAQSPRYKITEKSQAVAFWCDPISGHATLYWYRQILGQGPELLVQFQDESVVDDSQLPKDRFSAERLKGVDSTLKIQPAELGDSAMYLCASSLVPYQPQHFGDGTRLSIL.

This clone showed up just a few times. The chain combines TRBV5-1 with TRBJ2-7; tentative D call: TRBD1 (6 bases). The CDR3 is 15 amino acids. Trimming stripped 0 bases from V and 1 base from J, with 11 bases between. CDR1 is SGHRS, CDR2 YFSETQ, per germline. The CDR3 spells CASSLAGTNSYEQYF. The CDR3 DNA reads as TGCGCCAGCAGCTTGGCCGGGACAAATTCCTACGAGCAGTACTTC.

V gene TRBV29-1 combines with J gene TRBJ1-2, with a tentative D call TRBD1 (5 bases). This CDR3 has 14 amino acids. V gave up 4 bases and J gave up 8 bases, with 20 bases separating them. The germline gives CDR1 SQVTM, CDR2 ANQGSEA. DNA for the CDR3: TGCAGCGTTGTGGATGGAGCAGGGATGAGGGGCTACACCTTC. Translating gives CSVVDGAGMRGYTF.

The rearrangement joins TRBV9 to TRBJ2-7, with TRBD2 matching 8 bases. The CDR3 has 14 amino acids. Germline CDR1 reads SGDLS; CDR2 reads YYNGEE. Trimming cost V 4 bases and J 5 bases; bases outside gene matches: 8. The CDR3 is CASSPGLALNEQYF. In nucleotides, the CDR3 is TGTGCCAGCAGCCCCGGACTAGCTCTCAACGAGCAGTACTTC. The variable domain in full, with the rest retrieved from reference TRBV9 and TRBJ2-7, is DSGVTQTPKHLITATGQRVTLRCSPRSGDLSVYWYQQSLDQGLQFLIQYYNGEERAKGNILERFSAQQFPDLHSELNLSSLELGDSALYFCASSPGLALNEQYFGPGTRLTVT.

V and J are TRBV5-1 and TRBJ1-1; 8 bases are shared with TRBD1. The CDR3 contains 13 residues. J lost 1 base, V lost 6 bases, and 2 bases had no gene match. Germline assignment: CDR1 SGHRS and CDR2 YFSETQ. The CDR3 region is CASKQGGNTEAFF. DNA of the CDR3: TGCGCCAGCAAACAGGGGGGGAACACTGAAGCTTTCTTT.

The chain combines TRBV7-2 with TRBJ2-1, with D maybe TRBD1 (6 bases). The CDR3 spans 13 residues. The germline CDR1 and CDR2 sequences are SGHTA and FQGNSA. The V and J ends lost 2 bases and 7 bases respectively, with 9 bases between them. In DNA form, the CDR3 reads TGTGCCAGCAGCTTATCCAGGGGTAATGAGCAGTTCTTC. It translates to CASSLSRGNEQFF.

The chain employs TRBV6-1 and TRBJ1-1; a possible D gene is TRBD1 (5 bases). The CDR3 sequence is 11 residues long. Trimming shortened V by 6 bases and J by 4 bases, and 6 bases separated the two germline ends. CDR1 and CDR2 (germline): MNHNS, SASEGT. The CDR3: CASRGGTEAFF. The CDR3 nucleotides read TGTGCCAGCAGGGGGGGCACTGAAGCTTTCTTT.

CDR3 amino acids: CASSAGTAGSNQPQHF. The DNA for the CDR3 is TGCGCCAGCAGTGCCGGGACAGCAGGATCCAATCAGCCCCAGCATTTT. The chain has TRBV10-1 and TRBJ1-5, with TRBD1 matching over 7 bases. Trimming cost V 4 bases and J 3 bases; bases outside gene matches: 9. Germline V gives CDR1 WNHNN, CDR2 SYGVQD (reference sequence). The CDR3 runs 16 residues.

The rearrangement links TRBV18 to TRBJ1-1; tentatively, D is TRBD1 (5 bases). The CDR3 totals 16 residues. Germline V gene lookup returns CDR1 KGHSH and CDR2 LQKENI. Trimming stripped 3 bases from V and 0 bases from J, with 14 bases between. The CDR3 DNA sequence: TGTGCCAGCTCACCCACGAGCGGGGGAGTGAACACTGAAGCTTTCTTT. Its translation: CASSPTSGGVNTEAFF. The variable domain in full, with the rest retrieved from reference TRBV18 and TRBJ1-1, is NAGVMQNPRHLVRRRGQEARLRCSPMKGHSHVYWYRQLPEEGLKFMVYLQKENIIDESGMPKERFSAEFPKEGPSILRIQQVVRGDSAAYFCASSPTSGGVNTEAFFGQGTRLTVV.

CDR3 region: CAWGTGMNTEAFF. The CDR3, as DNA: TGTGCCTGGGGCACCGGGATGAACACTGAAGCTTTCTTT. The J gene is TRBJ1-1, the V gene TRBV30; D gene unclear. The V and J ends lost 5 bases and 0 bases respectively, with 10 bases between them. Per germline, CDR1 GTSNPN and CDR2 SVGIG (reference sequence). This CDR3 has 13 amino acids. The full variable domain, completed using reference TRBV30 and TRBJ1-1, is SQTIHQWPATLVQPVGSPLSLECTVEGTSNPNLYWYRQAAGRGLQLLFYSVGIGQISSEVPQNLSASRPQDRQFILSSKKLLLSDSGFYLCAWGTGMNTEAFFGQGTRLTVV.